The 17 T cell receptor beta chains listed next were all sequenced from one sample in a study of T cell responses to AZD1222 COVID-19 vaccine. Generated by immunoSEQ multiplex PCR, the TCRdb table keeps only in-frame clones and is missing some. Here the sample spans about 170,000 clones, about nine tenths being singletons. Material: peripheral blood, obtained on day 0 of AZD1222 vaccination. The receptor source for this set is an adult in good health.

This chain connects TRBV28 to TRBJ2-7, with TRBD2 identical over 8 bases. J lost 1 base, V lost 7 bases, and 6 bases had no gene match. CDR3 length: 14 amino acids. Germline loops: CDR1 MDHEN, CDR2 SYDVKM. The chain's CDR3 is CASNYGGESYEQYF. CDR3 in DNA: TGTGCCAGCAATTACGGGGGGGAGTCCTACGAGCAGTACTTC.

This chain joins TRBV19 and TRBJ1-2, with TRBD1 matching over 7 bases. CDR1 is LNHDA, CDR2 SQIVND, per germline (reference sequence). This CDR3 is built from 14 residues. With 9 bases clipped from V and 0 bases from J, the junction kept 7 bases outside the gene matches. The CDR3 DNA sequence: TGTGCCAGCAGAAGAGGGACAGCTAACTATGGCTACACCTTC. Its protein is CASRRGTANYGYTF.

The chain employs TRBV10-3 and TRBJ1-1; 10 bases agree with TRBD1. Trimming at V came to 5 bases and at J to 4 bases, leaving 4 bases not matched to a gene. This CDR3 is built from 14 residues. The V gene's germline CDR1 is ENHRY and CDR2 SYGVKD. In DNA, the CDR3 is TGTGCCATCAGTACCGGGACAGGGGCCACTGAAGCTTTCTTT. As protein: CAISTGTGATEAFF.

This chain connects TRBV7-6 to TRBJ2-2; D possibly corresponds to TRBD2 (6 bases). CDR1 is SGHVS and CDR2 is FNYEAQ in the germline V gene. This CDR3 region has 17 residues. Trimming left V 5 bases short and J 3 bases short, with 19 bases between. The CDR3 here is CASSQRGGSGDTGELFF. CDR3 DNA sequence: TGTGCCAGCAGCCAACGTGGTGGTAGCGGAGACACCGGGGAGCTGTTTTTT. Filled out from reference TRBV7-6 and TRBJ2-2, the complete variable domain reads GAGVSQSPRYKVTKRGQDVALRCDPISGHVSLYWYRQALGQGPEFLTYFNYEAQQDKSGLPNDRFSAERPEGSISTLTIQRTEQRDSAMYRCASSQRGGSGDTGELFFGEGSRLTVL.

This chain connects TRBV28 to TRBJ2-7; the D gene is possibly TRBD2 (6 bases). CDR1 and CDR2 (germline): MDHEN, SYDVKM. This CDR3 is 14 amino acids long. V lost 5 bases to trimming and J lost 5 bases, with 16 bases between them. The CDR3 loop is CASSPGTLWNEQYF. The CDR3 region has the DNA TGTGCCAGCAGTCCCGGGACTCTATGGAACGAGCAGTACTTC. The full variable domain, with the rest looked up from reference TRBV28 and TRBJ2-7, is DVKVTQSSRYLVKRTGEKVFLECVQDMDHENMFWYRQDPGLGLRLIYFSYDVKMKEKGDIPEGYSVSREKKERFSLILESASTNQTSMYLCASSPGTLWNEQYFGPGTRLTVT.

V is TRBV5-1 and J is TRBJ1-5; D remains unclear. V was clipped by 2 bases and J by 1 base, with 10 bases between them. The germline gives CDR1 SGHRS, CDR2 YFSETQ. This CDR3 has 15 amino acids. CDR3 protein: CASSLTDPSNQPQHF. As DNA, the CDR3 is TGCGCCAGCAGCTTAACGGATCCAAGCAATCAGCCCCAGCATTTT.

The chain has TRBV28 and TRBJ2-1, with 9 bases matching TRBD1. J lost 6 bases, V lost 6 bases, and 9 bases had no gene match. This CDR3 has 15 amino acids. The germline gives CDR1 MDHEN, CDR2 SYDVKM. The CDR3 region is CASSGHGTGSNEQFF. The CDR3 DNA reads TGTGCCAGCAGCGGTCACGGGACAGGGTCCAATGAGCAGTTCTTC.

This clone was seen a single time. The rearrangement uses TRBV11-2 and TRBJ2-7; D tentatively fits TRBD1 or TRBD2 (6 bases each). The length of the CDR3 is 14 residues. The V gene's germline CDR1 is SGHAT and CDR2 FQNNGV. V gave up 2 bases and J gave up 2 bases, with 10 bases separating them. CDR3 sequence (DNA): TGTGCCAGCAGCTTAAGTAGGGGGGCCTACGAGCAGTACTTC. This gives the protein CASSLSRGAYEQYF.

This sequence joins TRBV18 and TRBJ1-6; 9 positions match TRBD1. CDR1 KGHSH and CDR2 LQKENI come from the germline V gene. The CDR3 runs 17 residues. V was clipped by 5 bases and J by 7 bases; unmatched bases: 12. In nucleotides, the CDR3 is TGTGCCAGCTCAAGCACAGGGGGCGAGGGGATGAATTCACCCCTCCACTTT. Its protein product is CASSSTGGEGMNSPLHF.

V is TRBV29-1 and J is TRBJ1-1; D gene uncertain. Germline V CDR1 and CDR2: SQVTM, ANQGSEA. Trimming cost V 3 bases and J 0 bases, with 14 bases left between them. The CDR3 runs 15 residues. In DNA, the CDR3 is TGCAGCGTTGAGTCCCTCATCAACATGAACACTGAAGCTTTCTTT. Translated, it gives CSVESLINMNTEAFF.

On this clone itself: The sample contains more than one DNA sequence encoding this CDR3. The chain employs TRBV5-1 and TRBJ1-2; 8 positions match TRBD1. CDR1 and CDR2 from the germline V gene are SGHRS and YFSETQ. The CDR3 loop spans 14 amino acids. The V gene end was trimmed by 0 bases and the J gene end by 4 bases; junction bases not matched to a gene: 2. In DNA form, the CDR3 reads TGCGCCAGCAGCTTGGGGACAGGGAGCTATGGCTACACCTTC. Translated, it gives CASSLGTGSYGYTF.

In its sample, this clone was seen once. The rearrangement uses TRBV9 and TRBJ2-1; 11 bases map to TRBD2. In germline, CDR1 is SGDLS, CDR2 YYNGEE. There are 16 residues in the CDR3. With V trimmed by 0 bases and J by 10 bases, 9 bases remained unmatched. CDR3 coding DNA: TGTGCCAGCAGCGTAGGGGTTAGCGGGGGGGCTTGGGAGCAGTTCTTC. This gives the protein CASSVGVSGGAWEQFF.

The rearrangement links TRBV11-2 to TRBJ1-1; 8 positions agree with TRBD1. The CDR3 length is 16 residues. Trimming took 5 bases from V and 4 from J; bases not matched to a gene: 12. Germline-derived CDR1 and CDR2 are SGHAT and FQNNGV. This CDR3 reads CASSHTGQGPGTEAFF. In DNA form, the CDR3 reads TGTGCCAGCAGCCATACCGGACAGGGTCCGGGCACTGAAGCTTTCTTT.

This clone is a singleton in its sample. The rearrangement links TRBV7-2 to TRBJ1-1, with D perhaps TRBD1 (6 bases). This CDR3 has 15 amino acids. Germline V gene sequence: CDR1 SGHTA, CDR2 FQGNSA. The V end was cut by 8 bases, the J end by 0 bases, with 16 bases between. CDR3 sequence reads: CASHNSPGVNTEAFF. The CDR3 DNA follows: TGTGCCAGCCACAATTCCCCAGGGGTGAACACTGAAGCTTTCTTT.

The CDR3 here is CASDQGRDGYTF. The CDR3 DNA is TGTGCCAGCGATCAGGGGCGAGATGGCTACACCTTC. The V gene is TRBV6-6, the J gene TRBJ1-2; a weak D match, TRBD1 (6 bases). The CDR3 length is 12 residues. In germline, CDR1 is MNHNY, CDR2 SVGAGI (reference sequence). Trimming cost V 8 bases and J 6 bases, with 13 bases left between them.

The gene calls are TRBV29-1 and TRBJ1-2; 8 positions match TRBD1. The V gene end was trimmed by 6 bases and the J gene end by 2 bases; junction bases not matched to a gene: 5. The CDR3 is 13 residues long. Germline V CDR1 and CDR2: SQVTM, ANQGSEA. The DNA of the CDR3 is TGCAGCGTCGTGGACAGGGAAAACTATGGCTACACCTTC. This translates into CSVVDRENYGYTF.

The chain couples TRBV4-1 to TRBJ2-7; D ambiguous. Between the trimmed V and J ends, which lost 1 base and 5 bases, there was a span of 15 bases. The CDR3 covers 15 residues. In germline, CDR1 is MGHRA, CDR2 YSYEKL. CDR3 bases: TGCGCCAGCAGCCAAGTCTATCGGAAGGCTAACGAGCAGTACTTC. Its translation: CASSQVYRKANEQYF.